These 14 T cell receptor beta chains came from one sample sequenced in a study of T-cell reconstitution after alpha-beta-depleted transplantation in children. Molecular barcoding with unique molecular identifiers was used for the TCRbeta library. MiXCR, run by TCRdb on the PCR reads, gives a single entry per CDR3 protein. Among about 980,000 distinct CDR3 sequences listed, under 30% were seen once. The sequences come from PBMCs, mostly from graft donor cells, collected 360 days after TCRalphabeta/CD19-depleted stem cell transplant. The receptor source for this set is a boy less than two years old who had a stem cell transplant for SCID, so the T cells may come from the graft donor.

The V and J genes are TRBV3-1 and TRBJ2-5; 9 bases map to TRBD2. Germline assignment: CDR1 LGHDT and CDR2 YNNKEL (reference sequence). This CDR3 spans 16 amino acids. V lost 2 bases to trimming and J lost 4 bases; unmatched junction nucleotides: 8. CDR3 sequence reads: CASSQYGGGAPETQYF. CDR3 DNA: TGTGCCAGCAGCCAATACGGCGGGGGGGCTCCAGAGACCCAGTACTTC.

The V call is TRBV29-1, the J call TRBJ2-3, with D possibly being TRBD2 (6 bases). This CDR3 contains 14 residues. Germline V gene data show CDR1 as SQVTM and CDR2 as ANQGSEA. V was pared by 7 bases and J by 4 bases, with 18 bases between. Written as DNA, the CDR3 is TGCAGCGCGGACCGGAGGGTCCTCGCAGATACGCAGTATTTT. The encoded protein is CSADRRVLADTQYF.

Many counts were recorded for this clonotype. The chain joins TRBV12-3 or TRBV12-4 to TRBJ1-3; D is undetermined. The CDR3 runs 16 residues. V lost 5 bases, J lost 9 bases, and 23 bases lay in between. The CDR3 region is CASSLSAKGFGVTIYF. DNA of the CDR3: TGTGCCAGCAGTCTCTCGGCGAAGGGTTTCGGGGTCACCATATATTTT.

The chain couples TRBV4-1 to TRBJ1-1, with D possibly TRBD1 on 5 matching bases. The CDR3 sequence is 16 residues long. The ends were cut back, 0 bases at V and 5 bases at J, with 16 bases in the middle. CDR1 is MGHRA, CDR2 YSYEKL, per germline. The CDR3 nucleotides read TGCGCCAGCAGCCAAGATTCGGGGGGAGGGAAAACTGAAGCTTTCTTT. Encoded protein: CASSQDSGGGKTEAFF.

This clonotype was picked up a small number of times. This chain connects TRBV28 to TRBJ1-5; 9 bases fit TRBD1. Germline CDR1 and CDR2: MDHEN and SYDVKM. This CDR3 has 17 residues. V was pared by 5 bases and J by 0 bases, with 8 bases of the junction left unmatched. DNA of the CDR3: TGTGCCAGCAGTCAATTGGGGACAGGGAGTAGCAATCAGCCCCAGCATTTT. Protein: CASSQLGTGSSNQPQHF.

This rearrangement joins TRBV29-1 to TRBJ2-3; 7 nucleotides agree with TRBD1. The CDR3 totals 16 residues. From germline, CDR1 is SQVTM and CDR2 ANQGSEA. Unmatched junction bases numbered 16, after V lost 6 bases and J lost 4 bases. CDR3 protein: CSVDRDSSWVADTQYF. Here the CDR3 DNA reads TGCAGCGTCGACCGGGACAGCTCATGGGTGGCAGATACGCAGTATTTT.

This clonotype was detected a few times. The chain links TRBV15 to TRBJ2-1; a weak D match, TRBD1 (5 bases). V shed 7 bases and J shed 0 bases, with 7 bases lying between them. Germline CDR1 reads LNHNV; CDR2 reads YYDKDF (reference sequence). The CDR3 covers 13 residues. In DNA, the CDR3 is TGTGCCACCAAGGGGCCCTCCTACAATGAGCAGTTCTTC. It encodes CATKGPSYNEQFF.

This sequence joins TRBV5-1 and TRBJ1-1; D is unresolved. V was clipped by 0 bases and J by 3 bases, with 12 bases between them. The germline V gene has CDR1 SGHRS and CDR2 YFSETQ. This CDR3 has 15 amino acids. The CDR3 spells CASSLDLSVDTEAFF. DNA of the CDR3: TGCGCCAGCAGCTTGGATCTTTCAGTGGACACTGAAGCTTTCTTT.

Comments on this clonotype: A much larger clone differs by one base, so this may be a read error. The chain recombines TRBV12-3 or TRBV12-4 with TRBJ1-3; tentative D call: TRBD1 (6 bases). CDR3 length: 14 residues. With 4 bases removed from V and 2 bases from J, the gap between germline ends came to 9 bases. The CDR3 nucleotides read TGTGCCAGCAGTTACGGGGGCCCTGGAAACACCATATATTTT. Translating gives CASSYGGPGNTIYF.

The chain has TRBV12-3 or TRBV12-4 and TRBJ2-2; D gene uncertain. This CDR3 is 15 amino acids long. V dropped 6 bases and J dropped 1 base, with 12 bases sitting between them. CDR3 sequence (DNA): TGTGCCAGCAGCCCCGAAGCCTTGAACACCGGGGAGCTGTTTTTT. The encoded protein is CASSPEALNTGELFF.

The V call is TRBV7-9, the J call TRBJ1-1, with no clear D. The V end was cut by 4 bases, the J end by 0 bases, with 9 bases between. The CDR3 sequence is 14 residues long. Germline CDR1 and CDR2: SEHNR and FQNEAQ (reference sequence). The CDR3: CASSSGLVNTEAFF. The CDR3 DNA is TGTGCCAGCAGCTCGGGTCTGGTGAACACTGAAGCTTTCTTT.

This clonotype was seen only a few times. This chain links TRBV12-3 or TRBV12-4 with TRBJ2-5; tentatively, D is TRBD1 or TRBD2 (5 bases each). Trimming removed 7 bases at V and 6 bases at J, with 12 bases between. The CDR3 has 12 residues. The CDR3 spells CASTWGMKTQYF. The CDR3 DNA follows: TGTGCCAGCACCTGGGGGATGAAGACCCAGTACTTC.

This chain uses TRBV5-1 with TRBJ1-2, with D possibly being TRBD1 (6 bases). Trimming removed 4 bases at V and 8 bases at J, with 21 bases between. This CDR3 spans 15 amino acids. Germline values: CDR1 SGHRS, CDR2 YFSETQ. CDR3 in amino acids: CASSAPGHPPYGYTF. CDR3 DNA sequence: TGCGCCAGCAGCGCTCCGGGACATCCCCCCTACGGCTACACCTTC.

The CDR3: CASSAPGTKETQYF. The CDR3, as DNA: TGTGCCAGCAGCGCACCCGGGACAAAAGAGACCCAGTACTTC. The rearrangement links TRBV9 to TRBJ2-5; D perhaps matches TRBD1 (6 bases). Germline V gene sequence: CDR1 SGDLS, CDR2 YYNGEE. Trimming took 3 bases from V and 3 from J, leaving 12 bases between them. This CDR3 is 14 amino acids long.